This T cell receptor (beta chain) was found in a study of blood T cells in healthy people across ages. Germline lookup yields CDR1 LGHNA and CDR2 YSLEER. Trimming pared 0 bases from V and 4 bases from J, leaving 12 bases between. The CDR3 runs 15 residues. A sample-barcoded 5' primer and a J-beta primer mix were used in a second PCR of roughly 6 to 11 cycles. MiXCR was run by TCRdb on the 5' RACE reads, yielding one entry per CDR3 protein. This sample has fewer than 950,000 distinct CDR3 sequences, with about 36% found just once. This clonotype has more than one count but fewer than ten. The chain recombines TRBV4-3 with TRBJ1-2; D is uncertain. Source material: blood. This clonotype originated in a young man in good health. The DNA of the CDR3 is TGCGCCAGCAGCCAAGACTCAAACCCGCCCTATGGCTACACCTTC. It is translated as CASSQDSNPPYGYTF.